This entry features one T cell receptor beta chain sequence. The antigen remains undetermined. The data originate from a study of post-analysis software for immune sequencing data. Broader study findings: A few TRBV segments occurring more often in patients than controls included TRBV5-6, TRBV5-1 and TRBV20-1.

Trimming pared 5 bases from V and 4 bases from J, leaving 12 bases between. The germline CDR1 and CDR2 sequences are SGHTA and FQGNSA. CDR3 size: 14 residues. The library was made from cDNA and included unique molecular identifiers. TCRdb recomputed calls from the PCR reads with MiXCR, one row per CDR3 protein. The repertoire holds around 710,000 distinct CDR3 sequences, with about 45% as singletons. This clonotype originated in a girl aged 5 to 17 with multiple sclerosis. The J gene is TRBJ1-5, the V gene TRBV7-2, with D possibly TRBD1 on 6 matching bases. The source material was blood. In DNA, the CDR3 is TGTGCCAGCAGCCTTAGGACAGCGAATCAGCCCCAGCATTTT. Translating gives CASSLRTANQPQHF.